This T cell receptor beta chain was profiled in a study of chemoradiotherapy in HPV16-positive cancers. Study details: Candidate HPV-specific T-cell clones and common TCR motifs came from functional assays in two HPV16-positive patients.

TCRdb's copy holds only in-frame clones and misses some; the assay was immunoSEQ multiplex PCR. The sample shows 9,500 to 11,000 clones, around 83% of them seen only once. Repeated repertoire sampling spanned the course of chemoradiotherapy. The source material was tumor tissue, sampled from a patient who underwent chemoradiotherapy. The receptor was isolated from a human donor with HPV-associated anogenital cancer.

CDR3 loop: CSARKGRTDTQYF. The CDR3 nucleotides read TGCAGCGCCCGGAAGGGACGGACAGATACGCAGTATTTT. The chain couples TRBV29-1 to TRBJ2-3, with D possibly being TRBD1 or TRBD2 (5 bases each). V lost 7 bases to trimming and J lost 3 bases, with 14 bases between them. CDR1 is SQVTM and CDR2 is ANQGSEA in the germline V gene. The CDR3 spans 13 residues.